The clone carrying this T cell receptor beta chain was observed once. What it binds is not known. This sample was taken from a study of CD8 T cells in Susac syndrome. cDNA came from about 0.46 to 1 ug RNA primed by random hexamers. The CDR3 of TCR beta was amplified by immunoSEQ multiplex PCR across 54 Vbeta and 13 Jbeta. TCRdb reprocessed the immunoSEQ multiplex PCR reads via MiXCR and lists one record per CDR3 protein. Counted here are hundreds of thousands of distinct CDR3 sequences, approximately 85% occurring once; the ten biggest clones make up about 0.22%. The CDR3 is made up of 15 amino acids. The V gene lost 5 bases and the J gene lost 0 bases, with 13 bases spanning the gap. Germline V gene data show CDR1 as SGHAT and CDR2 as FQNNGV. Study outcomes and limitations: The study admitted that it had a relatively small number of individuals in its TCR sequencing and HLA analysis.

The authors negatively isolated CD8+ and CD4+ T cells and FACS-enriched TEMRA cells. The J gene is TRBJ1-1, the V gene TRBV11-2; D is unresolved. What was sequenced was CD8+ T cells from PBMCs. This clonotype originated in a human donor with multiple sclerosis. CDR3 coding DNA: TGTGCCAGCAGCCCAGGACCGGTAATGAACACTGAAGCTTTCTTT. Encoded protein: CASSPGPVMNTEAFF.